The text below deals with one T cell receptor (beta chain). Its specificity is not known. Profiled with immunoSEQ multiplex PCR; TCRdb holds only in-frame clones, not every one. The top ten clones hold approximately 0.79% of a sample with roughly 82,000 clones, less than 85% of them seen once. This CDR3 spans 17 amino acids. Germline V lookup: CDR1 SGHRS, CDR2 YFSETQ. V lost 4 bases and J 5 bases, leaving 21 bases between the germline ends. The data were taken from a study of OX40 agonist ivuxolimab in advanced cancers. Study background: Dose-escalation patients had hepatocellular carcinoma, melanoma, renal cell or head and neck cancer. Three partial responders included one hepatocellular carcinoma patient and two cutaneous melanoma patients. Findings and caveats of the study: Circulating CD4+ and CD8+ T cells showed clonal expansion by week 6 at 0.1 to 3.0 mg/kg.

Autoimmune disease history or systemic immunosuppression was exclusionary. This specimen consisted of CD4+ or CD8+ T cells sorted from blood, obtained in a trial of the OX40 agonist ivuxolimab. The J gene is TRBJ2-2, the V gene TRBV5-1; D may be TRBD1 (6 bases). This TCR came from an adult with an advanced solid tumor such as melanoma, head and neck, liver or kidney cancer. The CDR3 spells CASSPYWQGSKTGELFF. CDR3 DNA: TGCGCCAGCAGCCCTTATTGGCAGGGGAGTAAGACCGGGGAGCTGTTTTTT.